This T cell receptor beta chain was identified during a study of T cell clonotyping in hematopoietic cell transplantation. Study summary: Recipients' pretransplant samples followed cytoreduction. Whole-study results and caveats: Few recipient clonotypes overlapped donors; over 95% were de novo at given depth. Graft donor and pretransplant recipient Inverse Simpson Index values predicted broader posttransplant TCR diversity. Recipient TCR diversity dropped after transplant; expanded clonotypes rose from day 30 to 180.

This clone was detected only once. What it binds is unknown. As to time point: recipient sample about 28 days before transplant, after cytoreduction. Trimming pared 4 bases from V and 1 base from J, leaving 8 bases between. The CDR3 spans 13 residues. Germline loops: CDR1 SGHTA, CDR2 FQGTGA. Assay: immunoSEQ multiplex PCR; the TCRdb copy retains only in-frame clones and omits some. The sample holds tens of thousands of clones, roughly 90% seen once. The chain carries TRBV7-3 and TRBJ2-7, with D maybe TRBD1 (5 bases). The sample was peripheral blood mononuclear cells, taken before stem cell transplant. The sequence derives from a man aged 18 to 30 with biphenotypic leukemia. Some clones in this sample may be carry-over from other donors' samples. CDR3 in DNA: TGTGCCAGCAGCTGGGGCCAGTCCTACGAGCAGTACTTC. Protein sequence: CASSWGQSYEQYF.